This record covers a single TCR beta chain. Here immunoSEQ multiplex PCR was the method, and the copy in TCRdb shows in-frame clones only, minus some. The sample shows 250,000 to 300,000 clones, 89% of them seen only once. These data are taken from a study of blood T cell repertoires in COVID-19. V lost 4 bases and J lost 3; bases outside the gene matches: 3. Germline CDR1 and CDR2: SGHDT and YYEEEE. The CDR3 loop spans 15 amino acids. Specimen: PBMCs or T cells enriched from blood (not recorded which). The sequence came from a woman in her thirties or forties who had recovered from COVID-19. The chain is built from TRBV5-6 and TRBJ1-5, with 11 bases aligning to TRBD1. The CDR3 spells CASSRGQGVNQPQHF. CDR3 DNA sequence: TGTGCCAGCAGCCGGGGACAGGGGGTCAATCAGCCCCAGCATTTT.